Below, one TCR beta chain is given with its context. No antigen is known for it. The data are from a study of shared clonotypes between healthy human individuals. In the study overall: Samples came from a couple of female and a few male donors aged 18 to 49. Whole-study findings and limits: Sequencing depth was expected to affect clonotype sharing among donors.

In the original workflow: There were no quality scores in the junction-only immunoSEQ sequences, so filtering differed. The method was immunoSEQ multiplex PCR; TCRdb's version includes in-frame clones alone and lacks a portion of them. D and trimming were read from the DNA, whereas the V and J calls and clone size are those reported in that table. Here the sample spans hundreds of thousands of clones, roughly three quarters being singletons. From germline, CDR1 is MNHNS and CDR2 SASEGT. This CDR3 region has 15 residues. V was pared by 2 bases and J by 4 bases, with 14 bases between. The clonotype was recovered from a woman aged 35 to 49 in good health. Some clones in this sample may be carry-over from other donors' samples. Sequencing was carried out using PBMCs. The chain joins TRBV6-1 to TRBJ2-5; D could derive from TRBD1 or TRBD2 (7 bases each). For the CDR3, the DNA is TGTGCCAGCAGTGAACCGGGCAGGGGGGGAGAGACCCAGTACTTC. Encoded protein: CASSEPGRGGETQYF.